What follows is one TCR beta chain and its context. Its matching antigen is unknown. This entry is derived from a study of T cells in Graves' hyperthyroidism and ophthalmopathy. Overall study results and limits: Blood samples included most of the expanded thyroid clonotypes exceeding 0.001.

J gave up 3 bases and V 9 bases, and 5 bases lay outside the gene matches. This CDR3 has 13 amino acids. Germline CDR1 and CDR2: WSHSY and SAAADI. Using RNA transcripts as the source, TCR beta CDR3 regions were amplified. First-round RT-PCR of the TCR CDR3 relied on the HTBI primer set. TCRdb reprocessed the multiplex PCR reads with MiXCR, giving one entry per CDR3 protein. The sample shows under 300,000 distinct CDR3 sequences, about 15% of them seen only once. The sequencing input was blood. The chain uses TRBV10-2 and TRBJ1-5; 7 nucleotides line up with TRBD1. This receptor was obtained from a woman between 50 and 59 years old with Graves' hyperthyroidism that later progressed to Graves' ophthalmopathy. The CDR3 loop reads CASLDRANQPQHF. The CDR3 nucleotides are TGCGCCAGTCTAGACAGGGCCAATCAGCCCCAGCATTTT.